The TCR beta chain described here comes from a study of Graves' ophthalmopathy and Graves' hyperthyroidism. Regarding the study as a whole: A 13-signature model separated ophthalmopathy from stable hyperthyroidism, reaching 87.88% sensitivity and around 83% specificity cross-validated.

This clonotype was observed at least ten times. Its specificity is not known. The CDR3 sequence is 10 residues long. Germline values: CDR1 SQVTM, CDR2 ANQGSEA. V was trimmed by 7 bases and J by 7 bases, leaving 10 bases between them. The study enrolled ophthalmopathy donors with moderate-to-severe activity, CAS ≥3, NOSPECS ≥4 and duration under 3 months. The authors amplified TCR beta CDR3 regions from RNA transcripts. HTBI-primed RT-PCR formed the first round, and a multiplex PCR formed the second. TCRdb ran MiXCR on the multiplex PCR reads and lists one entry per CDR3 protein. Here the sample spans about 740,000 distinct CDR3 sequences, roughly two fifths being singletons.

The sequence came from an adult man with Graves' ophthalmopathy. The source material was peripheral blood. This chain uses TRBV29-1 with TRBJ2-5; D is ambiguous. CDR3 coding DNA: TGCAGCGGGGGTGTTCGGACCCAGTACTTC. Translated, it gives CSGGVRTQYF.